This T cell receptor beta chain appears in the sequencing data of a study of blood T cell repertoires in COVID-19. Study-level background: The samples span acute and convalescent COVID-19 from the United States, Italy and Spain. T cells, B-cell-depleted T cells, or PBMCs provided the cDNA or gDNA that served as material.

Authors' processing steps: Reference gene primer amplification gave nucleated cell count estimates. Some clones are missing from TCRdb's copy, which holds only in-frame ones; the method was immunoSEQ multiplex PCR. D and trimming come from the DNA, and the V and J calls and clone size come from that table. The sample contains 210,000 or so clones, 85% of which appear only once. This clone was seen more than once but under ten times. This CDR3 contains 16 residues. Germline CDR1 MGHRA, CDR2 YSYEKL. Trimming stripped 4 bases from V and 5 bases from J, with 17 bases between. Sequencing input: peripheral blood. The J gene is TRBJ2-2, the V gene TRBV4-1; D is perhaps TRBD2 (6 bases). This clonotype originated in a man in his forties or fifties with COVID-19, enrolled during active disease. CDR3 nucleotides: TGCGCCAGCAGCCTGACGGGGCTAGCGCCTACCGGGGAGCTGTTTTTT. Translation: CASSLTGLAPTGELFF.